The TCR beta chain under discussion was sequenced for a study of OX40 agonist ivuxolimab in advanced cancers. Study-wide results and limits: Some patients without response likewise showed low normalized clonal expansion.

Regarding this clone: As yet, its antigen is unknown.

Germline CDR1 SGHDT, CDR2 YYEEEE. Trimming removed 0 bases at V and 1 base at J, with 18 bases between. The CDR3 spans 18 residues. Using immunoSEQ multiplex PCR, the repertoire was profiled, and TCRdb retains in-frame clones only, with some absent. The sample holds tens of thousands of clones, roughly 84% seen once. The V call is TRBV5-6, the J call TRBJ2-3; D unclear. This TCR was recovered from an adult with an advanced solid tumor such as melanoma, head and neck, liver or kidney cancer. This specimen was CD4+ or CD8+ T cells sorted from blood, taken in a trial of the OX40 agonist ivuxolimab. Here the CDR3 reads CASSLDVSTLMGTDTQYF. CDR3 DNA: TGTGCCAGCAGCTTGGATGTTTCGACACTCATGGGCACAGATACGCAGTATTTT.